This TCR beta chain was captured in a study of T-cell reconstitution after alpha-beta-depleted transplantation in children. The study, taken as a whole, reports: About two months after transplant, alpha-beta T cells reportedly came from several hundred expanded graft clones. T-cell counts and diversity at one year following transplant were attributed mainly to newly produced T cells.

Points on this clonotype: Its cognate antigen is unknown.

V was pared by 0 bases and J by 1 base, with 15 bases between. This CDR3 has 17 residues. The germline V gene encodes CDR1 SGHRS and CDR2 YFSETQ. It was with unique molecular identifiers that the TCRbeta library was prepared. TCRdb re-derived calls from the PCR reads in MiXCR, one entry per CDR3 protein. The data contain 400,000 to 450,000 distinct CDR3 sequences, approximately 42% of them seen just once; the ten biggest clones take up 27%. The specimen comprised PBMCs, sampled before TCRalphabeta/CD19-depleted stem cell transplant. The origin of this receptor is a girl aged 2-10 years with aplastic anemia, due to receive a stem cell transplant. The rearrangement uses TRBV5-1 and TRBJ2-3; D is perhaps TRBD2 (6 bases). CDR3 sequence reads: CASSLDLARAGTDTQYF. DNA of the CDR3: TGCGCCAGCAGCTTGGACCTAGCGCGGGCTGGCACAGATACGCAGTATTTT.